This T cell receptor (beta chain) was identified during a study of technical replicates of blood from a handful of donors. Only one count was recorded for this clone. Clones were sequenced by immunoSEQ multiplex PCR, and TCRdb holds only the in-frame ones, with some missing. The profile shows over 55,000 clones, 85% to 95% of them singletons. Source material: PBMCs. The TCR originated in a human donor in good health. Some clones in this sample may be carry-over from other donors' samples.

CDR3 protein: CASGSGYGYTF. The CDR3 bases are TGTGCCAGCGGATCGGGTTATGGCTACACCTTC. The chain combines TRBV7-2 with TRBJ1-2; D gene uncertain. The CDR3 covers 11 residues. Trimming shortened V by 8 bases and J by 5 bases, and 9 bases separated the two germline ends. The germline CDR1 and CDR2 sequences are SGHTA and FQGNSA.